This T cell receptor (beta chain) appears in the sequencing data of a study of T cells in Graves' hyperthyroidism and ophthalmopathy. Whole-study findings and limits: Ophthalmopathy, which appeared later, was predicted by the model a median approximately six months before onset.

TCR beta CDR3 sequences were amplified from RNA transcripts. An initial round of RT-PCR targeting the TCR CDR3 relied on the HTBI primer set. MiXCR, applied by TCRdb to the multiplex PCR reads, yields one record per CDR3 protein. This repertoire shows approximately 620,000 distinct CDR3 sequences, more than 15% found once; its top ten account for more than 3%. On this clonotype: Its antigen is not identified.

This CDR3 is built from 15 residues. V dropped 6 bases and J dropped 1; count of bases not matched to a gene: 5. Germline V gene data show CDR1 as SNHLY and CDR2 as FYNNEI. Each diagnosis was grounded in clinical symptoms, serum thyroxine and TRAb, thyroid ultrasound, and orbital computed tomography. Fresh 10 ml peripheral blood yielded PBMCs. The sample taken for sequencing was blood. The sequence was collected from a woman aged 40 to 55 with Graves' ophthalmopathy. The rearrangement joins TRBV2 to TRBJ2-1; TRBD1 aligns across 8 bases. For the CDR3, the DNA is TGTGCCAGCAGCGTAAACAGGGGGTCCTACAATGAGCAGTTCTTC. This gives the protein CASSVNRGSYNEQFF. Together with reference TRBV2 and TRBJ2-1, the CDR3 gives the full variable domain: EPEVTQTPSHQVTQMGQEVILRCVPISNHLYFYWYRQILGQKVEFLVSFYNNEISEKSEIFDDQFSVERPDGSNFTLKIRSTKLEDSAMYFCASSVNRGSYNEQFFGPGTRLTVL.